In this sample, the clone carrying this T cell receptor beta chain turned up a few times. Its antigen is currently unknown. The germline gives CDR1 SEHNR, CDR2 FQNEAQ (reference sequence). The length of the CDR3 is 15 residues. The V end lost 1 base, the J end lost 8 bases, and 17 bases lay between the germline ends. This specimen comes from a study of T cells in Graves' hyperthyroidism and ophthalmopathy. Amplification of TCR beta CDR3 regions was performed using RNA transcripts as template. TCR CDR3 underwent first-round RT-PCR with the HTBI primer set. MiXCR, run by TCRdb on the multiplex PCR reads, gives a single entry per CDR3 protein. The sample contains 410,000 or so distinct CDR3 sequences, approximately 15% of which appear only once. Broader study findings: Most thyroid-expanded clonotypes above 0.001 were also found in blood.

The source of this sequence is a young man with Graves' ophthalmopathy. Sequencing was done on a sample of blood. The chain recombines TRBV7-9 with TRBJ1-1, with a possible D match to TRBD1 (5 bases). This CDR3 reads CASSLGIGAVSEAFF. DNA of the CDR3: TGTGCCAGCAGCTTAGGAATAGGGGCCGTCTCGGAAGCTTTCTTT.